This T cell receptor (beta chain) was observed in a study of T cell clonotyping in hematopoietic cell transplantation. About the study: Pretransplant recipient samples were taken after cytoreduction.

Measured with immunoSEQ multiplex PCR; TCRdb has only the in-frame clones, and not every one. Of about 41,000 clones listed, roughly 85% are singletons. Indicated time point: recipient sample about 28 days before transplant, after cytoreduction. Trimming removed 1 base at V and 6 bases at J, with 12 bases between. Germline CDR1 LGHNA, CDR2 YSLEER. This CDR3 comprises 15 residues. This specimen was peripheral blood mononuclear cells, taken before stem cell transplant. V is TRBV4-3 and J is TRBJ1-4; D gene uncertain. The receptor's source is a man in his 60s with acute myeloid leukemia. Some clones in this sample may be carry-over from other donors' samples. The CDR3 loop reads CASSQVLPGDEKLFF. Here the CDR3 DNA reads TGCGCCAGCAGCCAAGTACTTCCGGGTGATGAAAAACTGTTTTTT.